The TCR beta chain under discussion was sequenced for a study of graft-versus-host responses after intestinal transplantation. This CDR3 has 14 residues. The trim removed 10 bases at V and 1 base at J, leaving 6 bases unmatched. Germline assignment: CDR1 SGHAT and CDR2 FQNNGV. This clone was seen once. Its antigen is unknown. TCRdb's table, derived via immunoSEQ multiplex PCR, lists solely in-frame clones and lacks some. The table has about 130,000 clones, roughly nine tenths seen once. This clonotype was obtained from a human donor who received an intestinal transplant. The material sequenced was unstimulated CD4+ T cells sorted from spleen or lymph node cells, taken before intestinal transplant. The chain uses TRBV11-2 and TRBJ2-5, with 10 bases that match TRBD2. The CDR3 nucleotides read TGTGCCACCAGTTTAGCGGGGGGCCAAGAGACCCAGTACTTC. Translated: CATSLAGGQETQYF.